This T cell receptor beta chain stems from a study of breast tumors, draining lymph nodes, adjacent tissues. Study observations and caveats: Tumor TCR diversity was below lymph nodes but above nontumor tissue.

The V end lost 8 bases, the J end lost 2 bases, and 6 bases lay between the germline ends. Germline V lookup: CDR1 KGHSH, CDR2 LQKENI. CDR3 length equals 12 residues. Using its own MiXCR run on the multiplex PCR reads, TCRdb lists one record per CDR3 protein. The sample carries roughly 220,000 distinct CDR3 sequences, less than 45% recorded once. Breast cancer patients provided tissue from their axillary draining lymph nodes. This clonotype came up many times. Its matching antigen is unknown. V gene TRBV18 combines with J gene TRBJ2-2; D gene ambiguous. Sequencing input: axillary lymph node tissue. This clonotype was sampled from a female donor with breast cancer. Some clones in this sample may be carry-over from other donors' samples. CDR3 protein: CASSPNTGELFF. Here the CDR3 DNA reads TGTGCCAGCAGCCCCAACACCGGGGAGCTGTTTTTT.